This TCR beta chain originates from a study of Graves' ophthalmopathy and Graves' hyperthyroidism. CDR3 length: 15 amino acids. Germline-derived CDR1 and CDR2 are SGHRS and YFSETQ. Germline trimming cut 0 bases from V and 7 bases from J; bases unmatched to any gene: 8. The study amplified TCR beta CDR3 regions using RNA transcripts. In the first round, RT-PCR was carried out with HTBI primers, and a multiplex PCR formed the second round. From the multiplex PCR reads, TCRdb called clonotypes with MiXCR, one entry per CDR3 protein. The profile shows 350,000 to 450,000 distinct CDR3 sequences, around 17% of them singletons. Excluded were patients with other autoimmune diseases, uncontrolled infections, pregnancy or lactation.

The chain carries TRBV5-1 and TRBJ2-7; 9 nucleotides line up with TRBD1. The specimen sequenced was peripheral blood. The clonotype comes from a young woman with Graves' ophthalmopathy. The CDR3 is CASSLAGTGREEQYF. CDR3 nucleotide sequence: TGCGCCAGCAGCTTGGCCGGGACAGGGAGAGAGGAGCAGTACTTC.